These 26 T cell receptor beta chains came from one sample sequenced in a study of blood T cells in healthy people across ages. Next came a second PCR, run for about 6 to 11 cycles, which used a sample-barcoded 5' primer along with a J-beta primer mix. MiXCR, run by TCRdb on the 5' RACE reads, gives a single entry per CDR3 protein. This sample yields about a million distinct CDR3 sequences, of which roughly 50% are seen a single time; 13% belongs to the top ten. The sequenced sample was blood. The receptors originated from a man aged 30 to 39 in good health.

V is TRBV7-3 and J is TRBJ1-6; 9 nucleotides line up with TRBD1. The junction had 15 bases not matched to a gene; V was cut back by 5 bases and J by 10 bases. Germline CDR1 and CDR2: SGHTA and FQGTGA. This CDR3 region has 17 residues. CDR3 in DNA: TGTGCCAGCAGCCAACACGCCTCGGGACAGGGAGCCTCACCCCTCCACTTT. Its protein is CASSQHASGQGASPLHF.

This clonotype showed up just a few times. This chain uses TRBV28 with TRBJ2-5, with D tentatively TRBD1 or TRBD2 (5 bases each). Germline V gives CDR1 MDHEN, CDR2 SYDVKM. CDR3 length: 14 amino acids. V was cut by 1 base and J by 5 bases, with 11 bases left in between. The CDR3 DNA reads as TGTGCCAGCAGTTTATCTGGGGGAGACGAGACCCAGTACTTC. Translation gives CASSLSGGDETQYF.

This sequence joins TRBV5-1 and TRBJ2-6; D remains ambiguous. The V end was cut by 4 bases, the J end by 6 bases, with 17 bases between. The CDR3 consists of 16 residues. Germline loops: CDR1 SGHRS, CDR2 YFSETQ. The CDR3 protein is CASSDPGRAAANVLTF. In nucleotides, the CDR3 is TGCGCCAGCAGCGATCCCGGACGGGCCGCGGCCAACGTCCTGACTTTC.

The chain employs TRBV27 and TRBJ1-6; D unresolved. The CDR3 sequence is 15 residues long. The V and J ends lost 2 bases and 4 bases respectively, with 9 bases between them. Germline CDR1 is MNHEY and CDR2 is SMNVEV (reference sequence). CDR3 coding DNA: TGTGCCAGCAGTTTAGAGGGTTCATATAATTCACCCCTCCACTTT. This gives the protein CASSLEGSYNSPLHF.

A few counts support this clonotype. J is TRBJ1-2 and V is TRBV20-1; maybe TRBD1 (5 bases). V gave up 0 bases and J gave up 7 bases, with 15 bases separating them. The germline CDR1 and CDR2 sequences are DFQATT and SNEGSKA (reference sequence). The CDR3 has 14 residues. CDR3 bases: TGCAGTGCTAGAGATGAGGCCAGGGACCTTGGCTACACCTTC. Its translation is CSARDEARDLGYTF.

This clonotype has only a few counts. The gene calls are TRBV7-2 and TRBJ2-7; 7 bases align to TRBD1. The V gene's germline CDR1 is SGHTA and CDR2 FQGNSA. The CDR3 is 15 amino acids. V lost 5 bases to trimming and J lost 2 bases; unmatched junction nucleotides: 9. Here the CDR3 DNA reads TGTGCCAGCAGCGTGGACCGGGACAGAACCTACGAGCAGTACTTC. Amino acids: CASSVDRDRTYEQYF.

The table lists this clonotype with a few counts. This chain connects TRBV11-2 to TRBJ2-1, with 7 bases lining up with TRBD1. V gave up 7 bases and J gave up 0 bases; unmatched junction bases: 12. The CDR3 extends over 17 amino acids. Germline CDR1 and CDR2: SGHAT and FQNNGV. The CDR3 spells CASTPGQAWSSYNEQFF. CDR3 coding DNA: TGTGCCAGCACCCCCGGACAGGCTTGGAGCTCCTACAATGAGCAGTTCTTC.

Only a few counts were recorded for this clonotype. V gene TRBV2 combines with J gene TRBJ2-5; 12 positions match TRBD2. CDR1 SNHLY and CDR2 FYNNEI come from the germline V gene. V trimming: 6 bases; J trimming: 2 bases; junction bases outside the gene matches: 4. This CDR3 comprises 15 residues. Written as DNA, the CDR3 is TGTGCCAGCAGCGCTGGGACTAGCGGGCAAGAGACCCAGTACTTC. It yields the protein CASSAGTSGQETQYF.

V is TRBV12-3 or TRBV12-4 and J is TRBJ2-7, with TRBD1 identical over 7 bases. After removal of 6 bases from V and 4 bases from J, the junction contained 12 bases not matched to a gene. The CDR3 sequence is 15 residues long. Written as DNA, the CDR3 is TGTGCCAGCAGGGCTGGGACAGCTTATTCTTACGAGCAGTACTTC. This encodes CASRAGTAYSYEQYF.

There are many counts of this clonotype. This CDR3 is CSARSTERLTYEQYF. CDR3 nucleotides: TGCAGTGCTAGATCGACGGAACGGCTCACCTACGAGCAGTACTTC. The V and J genes are TRBV20-1 and TRBJ2-7; no reliable D call. Trimming stripped 2 bases from V and 2 bases from J, with 16 bases between. The CDR3 extends over 15 amino acids. Germline-derived CDR1 and CDR2 are DFQATT and SNEGSKA (reference sequence).

DNA of the CDR3: TGCAGTGCTAGAGGGACCGGGACTAGCGTACCAAATGAGCAGTTCTTC. Its translation: CSARGTGTSVPNEQFF. The rearrangement joins TRBV20-1 to TRBJ2-1; 10 bases line up with TRBD2. The CDR3 has 16 amino acids. Germline values: CDR1 DFQATT, CDR2 SNEGSKA (reference sequence). V dropped 1 base and J dropped 7; count of bases not matched to a gene: 10.

This clonotype has more than one count but fewer than ten. The chain carries TRBV5-6 and TRBJ1-2, with a weak D call TRBD1 (6 bases). The CDR3 spans 15 residues. The V and J ends lost 0 bases and 2 bases respectively, with 11 bases between them. Germline V gene sequence: CDR1 SGHDT, CDR2 YYEEEE. The CDR3, as DNA: TGTGCCAGCAGCTTGGCAGGGGTGGGGAACTATGGCTACACCTTC. Amino acid sequence: CASSLAGVGNYGYTF.

The chain recombines TRBV7-2 with TRBJ1-2; D might be TRBD1 (5 bases). CDR1 is SGHTA, CDR2 FQGNSA, per germline. This CDR3 spans 14 amino acids. Trimming cost V 0 bases and J 7 bases, with 12 bases left between them. As DNA, the CDR3 is TGTGCCAGCAGCTTAGCGGGGCAGGCCCGTGGCTACACCTTC. This gives the protein CASSLAGQARGYTF.

This clonotype was seen many times. The chain uses TRBV5-1 and TRBJ2-5, with TRBD1 as a possible D gene (5 bases). The length of the CDR3 is 14 residues. Germline V gene data show CDR1 as SGHRS and CDR2 as YFSETQ. With 4 bases removed from V and 3 bases from J, the gap between germline ends came to 13 bases. DNA for the CDR3: TGCGCCAGCAGCGGTAATCAGGGTGAAGAGACCCAGTACTTC. Translation: CASSGNQGEETQYF.

J is TRBJ1-2 and V is TRBV7-2; D remains ambiguous. Germline CDR1 is SGHTA and CDR2 is FQGNSA. V lost 5 bases, J lost 8 bases, and 18 bases lay in between. This CDR3 is 14 amino acids long. The CDR3 coding sequence is TGTGCCAGCAGCGCCCACCGGGCCCGTGGAGGCTACACCTTC. This encodes CASSAHRARGGYTF.

The rearrangement uses TRBV15 and TRBJ1-2; D not certain. The germline gives CDR1 LNHNV, CDR2 YYDKDF (reference sequence). The CDR3 sequence is 15 residues long. V lost 2 bases to trimming and J lost 4 bases, with 14 bases between them. Here the CDR3 DNA reads TGTGCCACCAGCAGATTGACGGACCCTGGCTATGGCTACACCTTC. Protein sequence: CATSRLTDPGYGYTF. The full variable domain, rest sourced from reference TRBV15 and TRBJ1-2, is DAMVIQNPRYQVTQFGKPVTLSCSQTLNHNVMYWYQQKSSQAPKLLFHYYDKDFNNEADTPDNFQSRRPNTSFCFLDIRSPGLGDTAMYLCATSRLTDPGYGYTFGSGTRLTVV.

V gene TRBV6-6 combines with J gene TRBJ1-6; weak D call: TRBD1 (6 bases). The germline V and J ends were trimmed by 0 bases and 7 bases, with 13 bases remaining between them. This CDR3 comprises 16 residues. From germline, CDR1 is MNHNY and CDR2 SVGAGI (reference sequence). The CDR3 DNA reads TGTGCCAGCAGTTACTCACGACAGGCTACCAATTCACCCCTCCACTTT. It specifies CASSYSRQATNSPLHF.

In this sample, this clonotype turned up many times. One junction end disagrees with the germline gene, perhaps due to a read error. The chain carries TRBV3-1 and TRBJ2-5; D uncertain. Per the germline V gene, CDR1 is LGHDT and CDR2 is YNNKEL (reference sequence). The CDR3 is 14 amino acids. CDR3 sequence reads: CASSQVGGRETQYF. CDR3 DNA: TGCGCCAGCAGCCAAGTAGGTGGGCGTGAGACCCAGTACTTC.

V is TRBV27 and J is TRBJ2-7; tentatively, D is TRBD2 (5 bases). V gave up 6 bases and J gave up 0 bases, with 9 bases separating them. This CDR3 region has 13 residues. CDR1 and CDR2 from the germline V gene are MNHEY and SMNVEV (reference sequence). The CDR3 region is CASRDFLSYEQYF. CDR3 nucleotides: TGTGCCAGCAGGGACTTCCTCTCCTACGAGCAGTACTTC.

The genes are TRBV5-1 and TRBJ2-7; 8 bases are shared with TRBD1. CDR1 and CDR2 from the germline V gene are SGHRS and YFSETQ. The CDR3 contains 15 residues. J lost 5 bases, V lost 0 bases, and 7 bases had no gene match. DNA of the CDR3: TGCGCCAGCAGCTTGGTCGGGACAGGTAGCCACGAGCAGTACTTC. This codes for CASSLVGTGSHEQYF.

The rearrangement joins TRBV5-1 to TRBJ2-2; D gene ambiguous. V lost 0 bases and J lost 0, with 9 bases in between. CDR3 size: 16 residues. Looked up from germline, CDR1 is SGHRS and CDR2 is YFSETQ. CDR3 residues: CASSLALRTNTGELFF. CDR3 DNA: TGCGCCAGCAGCTTGGCCCTACGGACGAACACCGGGGAGCTGTTTTTT.

CDR3 loop: CAWSPQGGARYGYTF. The CDR3 DNA sequence: TGTGCCTGGAGTCCCCAGGGTGGGGCGCGCTATGGCTACACCTTC. The rearrangement joins TRBV30 to TRBJ1-2, with D possibly being TRBD1 (5 bases). The germline V gene has CDR1 GTSNPN and CDR2 SVGIG (reference sequence). CDR3 size: 15 residues. Trimming removed 2 bases at V and 4 bases at J, with 17 bases between.

The chain combines TRBV7-3 with TRBJ2-3; 10 bases are shared with TRBD2. J gave up 4 bases and V 4 bases, and 5 bases lay outside the gene matches. Germline values: CDR1 SGHTA, CDR2 FQGTGA. CDR3 size: 15 residues. This CDR3 is CASSYASGRADTQYF. The CDR3 DNA reads as TGTGCCAGCAGCTACGCTAGCGGGAGAGCAGATACGCAGTATTTT.

Comments on this clonotype: A junction boundary mismatches the germline segment, possibly from a read error. J is TRBJ2-1 and V is TRBV6-1; D might be TRBD2 (6 bases). Germline loops: CDR1 MNHNS, CDR2 SASEGT. The CDR3 is 15 amino acids. The CDR3 sequence is CTSGQTPSSYNEQFF. The CDR3 DNA follows: TGTACCAGCGGGCAGACACCCAGCTCCTACAATGAGCAGTTCTTC.

The chain uses TRBV30 and TRBJ1-2, with D maybe TRBD1 (6 bases). This CDR3 is built from 14 residues. Germline values: CDR1 GTSNPN, CDR2 SVGIG (reference sequence). V was clipped by 1 base and J by 5 bases, with 14 bases between them. Here the CDR3 reads CAWSDIGQSYGYTF. CDR3 sequence (DNA): TGTGCCTGGAGTGATATCGGACAGTCATATGGCTACACCTTC.

The chain couples TRBV9 to TRBJ1-6; TRBD1 matches 10 bases. This CDR3 has 17 amino acids. V was pared by 2 bases and J by 4 bases, with 6 bases of the junction left unmatched. Looked up from germline, CDR1 is SGDLS and CDR2 is YYNGEE. The CDR3 sequence: CASSVWDRGSYNSPLHF. The DNA of the CDR3 is TGTGCCAGCAGCGTCTGGGACAGGGGCTCGTATAATTCACCCCTCCACTTT.